Below, 23 T cell receptor beta chains from the same sample are listed, as sequenced in a study of T-cell reconstitution after alpha-beta-depleted transplantation in children. Unique molecular identifiers were incorporated during preparation of the TCRbeta library. TCRdb ran MiXCR on the PCR reads and lists one entry per CDR3 protein. The sample consists of over 400,000 distinct CDR3 sequences, roughly an eighth of them appearing once. The sample here was PBMCs from the stem cell graft donor, taken from the stem cell graft. Receptor source: a human donor who donated a stem cell graft to a child with combined immunodeficiency.

This sequence joins TRBV3-1 and TRBJ2-7; 12 bases are a match to TRBD2. The CDR3 spans 16 residues. Germline values: CDR1 LGHDT, CDR2 YNNKEL (reference sequence). Trimming cost V 4 bases and J 5 bases; bases outside gene matches: 9. DNA of the CDR3: TGTGCCAGCAGCCTCCAGACTAGCGGGAGATCAGACGAGCAGTACTTC. This codes for CASSLQTSGRSDEQYF.

This clonotype was counted ten times or more. This chain joins TRBV4-3 and TRBJ1-2, with D possibly TRBD1 on 5 matching bases. CDR1 LGHNA and CDR2 YSLEER come from the germline V gene. The CDR3 runs 16 residues. Trimming pared 0 bases from V and 3 bases from J, leaving 14 bases between. CDR3 DNA sequence: TGCGCCAGCAGCCAAGATATCCAGGGTGGGGACTATGGCTACACCTTC. The encoded protein is CASSQDIQGGDYGYTF.

This chain joins TRBV11-3 and TRBJ2-7, with TRBD1 matching over 7 bases. Germline V gene sequence: CDR1 SGHNT, CDR2 YENEEA. There are 14 residues in the CDR3. The ends lost 5 bases at V and 2 bases at J; junction bases unmatched: 6. CDR3 coding DNA: TGTGCCAGCAGCCGAGGACAGGTCCCCTACGAGCAGTACTTC. Its protein is CASSRGQVPYEQYF.

The V and J genes are TRBV6-1 and TRBJ2-1, with D perhaps TRBD2 (6 bases). The CDR3 is 15 residues long. V was pared by 4 bases and J by 4 bases, with 14 bases between. Germline values: CDR1 MNHNS, CDR2 SASEGT. The CDR3 DNA is TGTGCCAGCAGTGCCGGGACTTGGGGTTACAATGAGCAGTTCTTC. Protein product: CASSAGTWGYNEQFF.

The chain uses TRBV12-3 or TRBV12-4 and TRBJ2-1, with D perhaps matching TRBD2 (6 bases). The CDR3 totals 13 residues. The V gene lost 3 bases and the J gene lost 7 bases, with 10 bases spanning the gap. The CDR3, as DNA: TGTGCCAGCAGTTTCGGGGAGGTGAATGAGCAGTTCTTC. Translating it yields CASSFGEVNEQFF.

The rearrangement joins TRBV15 to TRBJ2-1, with TRBD2 matching over 14 bases. The CDR3 covers 15 residues. Germline CDR1 is LNHNV and CDR2 is YYDKDF (reference sequence). Trimming at V came to 4 bases and at J to 11 bases, leaving 7 bases not matched to a gene. CDR3 coding DNA: TGTGCCACCAGCACCAGACTAGCGGGAGGGAATAAGCAGTTCTTC. Protein product: CATSTRLAGGNKQFF. The complete variable domain, with remaining parts taken from reference TRBV15 and TRBJ2-1, reads DAMVIQNPRYQVTQFGKPVTLSCSQTLNHNVMYWYQQKSSQAPKLLFHYYDKDFNNEADTPDNFQSRRPNTSFCFLDIRSPGLGDTAMYLCATSTRLAGGNKQFFGPGTRLTVL.

V is TRBV12-3 or TRBV12-4 and J is TRBJ2-3; D uncertain. The CDR3 extends over 16 amino acids. Trimming stripped 5 bases from V and 0 bases from J, with 15 bases between. The CDR3 coding sequence is TGTGCCAGCAGTCCCGGGCCAGCACCCAGCACAGATACGCAGTATTTT. Translation gives CASSPGPAPSTDTQYF.

This clonotype occurred a few times. The junction and the germline gene differ at one end; a read error may be behind it. The CDR3 loop is CSSSLPGNEQYF. CDR3 nucleotide sequence: TGTTCCAGCAGCTTACCGGGGAACGAGCAGTACTTC. The chain employs TRBV7-9 and TRBJ2-7; TRBD2 is a possible D gene (5 bases). Germline V gene lookup returns CDR1 SEHNR and CDR2 FQNEAQ (reference sequence). CDR3 length: 12 residues.

The sample holds many counts of this clonotype. In nucleotides, the CDR3 is TGTGCCAGCAGTTACCGACTAGCGGGCAAACAAGAGACCCAGTACTTC. This sequence encodes CASSYRLAGKQETQYF. The rearrangement links TRBV6-2 or TRBV6-3 to TRBJ2-5, with 10 positions matching TRBD2. CDR3 size: 16 residues. J was trimmed by 2 bases and V by 2 bases; bases with no gene match: 5. The germline V gene encodes CDR1 MNHEY and CDR2 SVGEGT.

This clonotype was seen many times. The V call is TRBV4-1, the J call TRBJ2-2; D uncertain. There are 14 residues in the CDR3. Trimming removed 1 base at V and 6 bases at J, with 9 bases between. Germline CDR1 reads MGHRA; CDR2 reads YSYEKL. The CDR3 bases are TGCGCCAGCAGCCAAGGGGCGACACCCGGGGAGCTGTTTTTT. Translation gives CASSQGATPGELFF.

V and J are TRBV27 and TRBJ2-7; the D is unclear. The germline gives CDR1 MNHEY, CDR2 SMNVEV (reference sequence). This CDR3 is built from 12 residues. V lost 3 bases and J 6 bases, leaving 9 bases between the germline ends. The CDR3 protein is CASSFPRGEQYF. The CDR3 DNA reads TGTGCCAGCAGTTTCCCCAGAGGCGAGCAGTACTTC.

This clonotype was detected a few times. V gene TRBV12-3 or TRBV12-4 combines with J gene TRBJ1-2; TRBD1 agrees at 10 bases. The V gene end was trimmed by 7 bases and the J gene end by 3 bases; junction bases not matched to a gene: 5. The CDR3 has 14 amino acids. The CDR3 is CASNRQGADYGYTF. The DNA of the CDR3 is TGTGCCAGCAACAGACAGGGGGCTGACTATGGCTACACCTTC.

This clonotype was observed a few times. V usage is TRBV12-3 or TRBV12-4 and J usage is TRBJ2-7; the match to TRBD1 covers 7 bases. Trimming took 6 bases from V and 13 from J; bases not matched to a gene: 15. The CDR3 covers 13 residues. CDR3 sequence reads: CASSLDRSRDKYF. In nucleotides, the CDR3 is TGTGCCAGCAGCCTGGACAGGTCCAGGGACAAATACTTC.

J is TRBJ2-7 and V is TRBV3-1, with TRBD1 matching 9 bases. Germline values: CDR1 LGHDT, CDR2 YNNKEL (reference sequence). The CDR3 runs 17 residues. The ends lost 8 bases at V and 2 bases at J; junction bases unmatched: 16. The CDR3 DNA follows: TGTGCCAGCTGCAAAGTGTATACAGGGGGCTCCCCCTACGAGCAGTACTTC. Translated: CASCKVYTGGSPYEQYF.

At least ten counts were recorded for this clonotype. The chain combines TRBV29-1 with TRBJ2-1; the match to TRBD2 covers 7 bases. The CDR3 sequence is 14 residues long. Germline trimming cut 4 bases from V and 4 bases from J; bases unmatched to any gene: 7. Germline-derived CDR1 and CDR2 are SQVTM and ANQGSEA. The CDR3 region is CSVGVAGDYNEQFF. The CDR3 bases are TGCAGCGTTGGGGTTGCGGGAGATTACAATGAGCAGTTCTTC.

The chain couples TRBV5-1 to TRBJ2-2; D may be TRBD2 (5 bases). Trimming cost V 4 bases and J 1 base, with 8 bases left between them. This CDR3 spans 14 amino acids. Germline loops: CDR1 SGHRS, CDR2 YFSETQ. The CDR3 coding sequence is TGCGCCAGCAGCCCCGGGGAGAACACCGGGGAGCTGTTTTTT. It encodes CASSPGENTGELFF. The whole variable domain, remainder taken from reference TRBV5-1 and TRBJ2-2, is KAGVTQTPRYLIKTRGQQVTLSCSPISGHRSVSWYQQTPGQGLQFLFEYFSETQRNKGNFPGRFSGRQFSNSRSEMNVSTLELGDSALYLCASSPGENTGELFFGEGSRLTVL.

This clonotype was seen more than once but under ten times. This sequence joins TRBV12-3 or TRBV12-4 and TRBJ2-7, with D maybe TRBD1 (5 bases). V was trimmed by 4 bases and J by 4 bases, leaving 11 bases between them. The CDR3 is 13 residues long. The CDR3 here is CASSSGHSYEQYF. DNA for the CDR3: TGTGCCAGCAGTTCCGGACACTCTTACGAGCAGTACTTC.

A few counts support this clonotype. The chain couples TRBV5-1 to TRBJ2-1, with D tentatively TRBD2 (6 bases). Germline V gene data show CDR1 as SGHRS and CDR2 as YFSETQ. The CDR3 runs to 16 residues. The germline V and J ends were trimmed by 4 bases and 2 bases, with 16 bases remaining between them. The CDR3, as DNA: TGCGCCAGCAGCCATTTAAGCGGGCGAACCTACAATGAGCAGTTCTTC. This translates into CASSHLSGRTYNEQFF.

The chain carries TRBV7-8 and TRBJ2-1, with D possibly called TRBD1 or TRBD2 (7 bases each). This CDR3 region has 17 residues. Between the trimmed V and J ends, which lost 5 bases and 3 bases, there was a span of 20 bases. Germline assignment: CDR1 SGHVS and CDR2 FQNEAQ. The CDR3 DNA follows: TGTGCCAGCAGCCCCAGGGGGGGGGACGGGTACTACAATGAGCAGTTCTTC. This encodes CASSPRGGDGYYNEQFF.

About this clonotype itself: A read error is possible here, since a much larger clone lies one base away. The chain links TRBV4-3 to TRBJ1-4; a weak D match, TRBD1 (5 bases). The V gene's germline CDR1 is LGHNA and CDR2 YSLEER. The CDR3 runs to 16 residues. The CDR3 spells CASSQDLGATNEKLIF. The CDR3 DNA reads as TGCGCCAGCAGCCAAGATCTCGGGGCCACTAATGAAAAACTGATTTTT.

This chain joins TRBV10-3 and TRBJ1-2; 8 nucleotides line up with TRBD1. In germline, CDR1 is ENHRY, CDR2 SYGVKD. Germline trimming cut 8 bases from V and 0 bases from J; bases unmatched to any gene: 8. The CDR3 has 15 amino acids. CDR3 nucleotide sequence: TGTGCCATCCTTCCGGGACAGGACTCTAACTATGGCTACACCTTC. This gives the protein CAILPGQDSNYGYTF.

There are many counts of this clonotype. The rearrangement joins TRBV29-1 to TRBJ2-3, with 7 bases fitting TRBD2. In germline, CDR1 is SQVTM, CDR2 ANQGSEA. V dropped 7 bases and J dropped 2; count of bases not matched to a gene: 6. CDR3 length: 13 amino acids. The CDR3 loop reads CSAGLVFTDTQYF. CDR3 bases: TGCAGCGCCGGACTAGTCTTCACAGATACGCAGTATTTT.

This clonotype was found many times. This rearrangement joins TRBV6-5 to TRBJ1-5; D is perhaps TRBD1 (6 bases). This CDR3 is built from 14 residues. CDR1 is MNHEY, CDR2 SVGAGI, per germline. V lost 5 bases, J lost 3 bases, and 11 bases lay in between. The CDR3 protein is CASSQDRPNQPQHF. As DNA, the CDR3 is TGTGCCAGCAGTCAGGACAGACCCAATCAGCCCCAGCATTTT.